The sequence of this TCR beta chain was determined in a study of T cell responses to AZD1222 COVID-19 vaccine. Study observations and caveats: Females made up more of the donors, who were largely white British, and clonal diversity may have come out too low. Vaccine-related CD4 TCRs covered spike, predominating at 160-218 and 743-854. Just five to seven AZD1222 recipients tested seropositive at baseline.

Data came from immunoSEQ multiplex PCR; TCRdb stores just in-frame clones and leaves some out. The repertoire holds around 150,000 clones, with approximately 92% as singletons. Concerning this clone itself: The antigen is unknown.

The CDR3 spans 15 residues. V was clipped by 0 bases and J by 3 bases, with 11 bases between them. In germline, CDR1 is PRHDT, CDR2 FYEKMQ (reference sequence). J is TRBJ1-1 and V is TRBV13; weak D call: TRBD1 (6 bases). The material was peripheral blood, obtained 28 days after the second AZD1222 dose. This receptor was obtained from an adult who received the AZD1222 COVID-19 vaccine. Here the CDR3 DNA reads TGTGCCAGCAGCTTAGGGGAAACAGGGCACACTGAAGCTTTCTTT. Translating it yields CASSLGETGHTEAFF.